The rows below give T cell receptor beta chains drawn from one sample of a study of T cells expressing NK-cell markers. TCRdb re-called the 5' RACE reads, yielding one record per CDR3 amino acid sequence without DNA. Its clone listing holds about 380,000 distinct CDR3 sequences. The specimen sequenced was blood T cells: a sorted CD56 or NKG2C T cell subset, CD4+ or CD8+ T cells, or bulk PBMC T cells (not recorded which). The receptor source for this set is a man aged 18-69 years in good health. Both conserved end residues are part of each CDR3.

V	length	J	CDR3
TRBV5-5	15	TRBJ2-5	CASSLGPGGSGTQYF
TRBV29-1	14	TRBJ2-3	CSVGTRGATDTQYF
TRBV18	17	TRBJ2-7	CASSPLGLAGTSYEQYF
TRBV6-1	14	TRBJ1-2	CASSEGWADYGYTF
TRBV9	17	TRBJ2-1	CASSASEDRVSYNEQFF
TRBV11-2	15	TRBJ2-2	CASSLGQVVTGELFF
TRBV12-3/TRBV12-4	18	TRBJ2-2	CASSLRASGGHNTGELFF
TRBV5-1	12	TRBJ1-3	CASSQNRDTIYF
TRBV4-2	15	TRBJ1-3	CASSQEVGTRNTIYF
TRBV4-2	18	TRBJ2-6	CASSQEASGGTGANVLTF
TRBV18	15	TRBJ2-7	CASSPTGTVTYEQYF
TRBV28	20	TRBJ2-2	CASSPKLGTGWGTNTGELFF
TRBV7-8	15	TRBJ1-5	CASSLEVQSNQPQHF
TRBV27	19	TRBJ2-2	CASSLLKAGWMTHTGELFF
TRBV20-1	14	TRBJ1-4	CSAETGQTNEKLFF
TRBV29-1	12	TRBJ1-1	CSVEGQGTEAFF
TRBV20-1	17	TRBJ2-7	CSARDRGWAGVSYEQYF
TRBV7-2	13	TRBJ2-7	CASSLSRGGEQYF
TRBV6-1	14	TRBJ1-4	CASRDRVPDEKLFF
TRBV6-5	14	TRBJ1-2	CASSYSGTGNGYTF
TRBV19	15	TRBJ1-6	CASSINDRGHLPLHF
TRBV12-3/TRBV12-4	14	TRBJ2-1	CASSSGGLYNEQFF
TRBV27	14	TRBJ2-1	CASRPTPPNNEQFF
TRBV28	14	TRBJ2-7	CASCQLPGAYEQYF
TRBV20-1	11	TRBJ2-7	CSAPDGLSQYF
TRBV6-1	13	TRBJ2-5	CASVREYQETQYF
TRBV20-1	16	TRBJ2-2	CSASQGPGRVAGELFF
TRBV28	15	TRBJ2-7	CASSLLAGVGSEQYF
TRBV3-1	16	TRBJ2-3	CASSQRDRLRTDTQYF
TRBV24-1	16	TRBJ1-5	CATSDRTGTVNQPQHF
TRBV7-9	16	TRBJ2-5	CASSSPDRGQGETQYF
TRBV20-1	12	TRBJ2-1	CSASPGIDEQFF
TRBV28	13	TRBJ1-4	CASSFGLNEKLFF
TRBV18	15	TRBJ2-7	CASSPPGQGSYEQYF
TRBV12-3/TRBV12-4	16	TRBJ2-7	CASSLAGSSLTYEQYF
TRBV15	13	TRBJ1-6	CATSRDRATPLHF
TRBV10-3	16	TRBJ2-7	CATGAVAGGGAYEQYF
TRBV7-2	16	TRBJ1-2	CASSSRGRGDAYGYTF
TRBV13	17	TRBJ2-5	CASSLTSGTRGRETQYF
TRBV29-1	18	TRBJ2-1	CSVEGQIQRRGLYNEQFF
TRBV2	13	TRBJ1-6	CATNRGLRSPLHF
TRBV7-2	13	TRBJ2-3	CASSPARGDTQYF
TRBV7-9	15	TRBJ2-7	CASSLGGTGKNEQYF